The 5 T cell receptor beta chains presented below share a single source sample, sequenced in a study of T cell responses to AZD1222 COVID-19 vaccine. Some clones are missing from TCRdb's copy, which holds only in-frame ones; the method was immunoSEQ multiplex PCR. The table has fewer than 150,000 clones, around 88% seen once. The sample consisted of peripheral blood, taken on day 0 of AZD1222 vaccination. All receptors derive from an adult in good health.

The rearrangement uses TRBV7-8 and TRBJ1-2, with TRBD1 as a possible D gene (5 bases). V was shortened by 3 bases and J by 7 bases, with 12 bases between the two germline ends. This CDR3 contains 13 residues. Germline V lookup: CDR1 SGHVS, CDR2 FQNEAQ. In nucleotides, the CDR3 is TGTGCCAGCAGCTTTCCGGGACTTGGTGGCTACACCTTC. It is translated as CASSFPGLGGYTF.

This clone occurred once. The CDR3 DNA is TGTGCCAGCAGCCTAAACCCGGACACTGAAGCTTTCTTT. Its protein is CASSLNPDTEAFF. The gene calls are TRBV28 and TRBJ1-1; no definite D call. Germline V lookup: CDR1 MDHEN, CDR2 SYDVKM. V lost 6 bases and J lost 3, with 11 bases in between. This CDR3 comprises 13 residues.

This clone was picked up one time. The chain has TRBV7-9 and TRBJ1-6; TRBD1 matches 10 bases. J gave up 7 bases and V 5 bases, and 8 bases lay outside the gene matches. The germline gives CDR1 SEHNR, CDR2 FQNEAQ (reference sequence). This CDR3 contains 16 residues. The DNA for the CDR3 is TGTGCCAGCAGCCCTACGGCGGGACAGGGGAATTCACCCCTCCACTTT. Translated: CASSPTAGQGNSPLHF. The entire variable domain, with the rest obtained from reference TRBV7-9 and TRBJ1-6, is as follows: DTGVSQNPRHKITKRGQNVTFRCDPISEHNRLYWYRQTLGQGPEFLTYFQNEAQLEKSRLLSDRFSAERPKGSFSTLEIQRTEQGDSAMYLCASSPTAGQGNSPLHFGNGTRLTVT.

This chain connects TRBV11-3 to TRBJ2-1; 9 bases are a match to TRBD2. Germline V gene data show CDR1 as SGHNT and CDR2 as YENEEA. The CDR3 loop spans 17 amino acids. The V and J ends lost 0 bases and 8 bases, in that order; junction bases with no gene match: 11. CDR3 residues: CASSLDRGGGGGHEQFF. The CDR3, as DNA: TGTGCCAGCAGCTTAGATCGGGGTGGCGGGGGGGGCCATGAGCAGTTCTTC. The full variable domain, in which reference TRBV11-3 and TRBJ2-1 provide the parts outside the CDR3, is EAGVVQSPRYKIIEKKQPVAFWCNPISGHNTLYWYLQNLGQGPELLIRYENEEAVDDSQLPKDRFSAERLKGVDSTLKIQPAELGDSAVYLCASSLDRGGGGGHEQFFGPGTRLTVL.

This sequence joins TRBV6-6 and TRBJ1-4; 8 nucleotides line up with TRBD1. The CDR3 has 15 residues. V trimming: 8 bases; J trimming: 8 bases; junction bases outside the gene matches: 13. Germline CDR1 reads MNHNY; CDR2 reads SVGAGI (reference sequence). CDR3 coding DNA: TGTGCCAGCGCCGGGGTCGCAGGGGGCGGGGAAAAACTGTTTTTT. Protein sequence: CASAGVAGGGEKLFF.